Below, 30 T cell receptor beta chains from the same sample are listed, as sequenced in a study of glioma-infiltrating T cells after dendritic cell vaccination. The protocol was immunoSEQ multiplex PCR, while the TCRdb copy is restricted to in-frame clones and leaves out a portion. The table includes tens of thousands of clones, more than 75% detected once. The sample's time point: after dendritic cell vaccination, including at tumor progression/relapse. The sample here was blood, taken after dendritic cell vaccination. These receptors all stem from a human donor with glioblastoma.

This rearrangement joins TRBV9 to TRBJ2-7; D unclear. Germline V gives CDR1 SGDLS, CDR2 YYNGEE. The V end lost 0 bases, the J end lost 9 bases, and 16 bases lay between the germline ends. The CDR3 covers 14 residues. The CDR3 loop is CASSVADLGDGQYF. CDR3 bases: TGTGCCAGCAGCGTAGCGGATTTGGGCGACGGGCAGTACTTC.

The chain recombines TRBV11-2 with TRBJ2-7; TRBD1 matches at 9 bases. The CDR3 has 14 amino acids. Per the germline V gene, CDR1 is SGHAT and CDR2 is FQNNGV. J gave up 3 bases and V 3 bases, and 3 bases lay outside the gene matches. The CDR3 spells CASSLRDRVYEQYF. The CDR3 DNA reads as TGTGCCAGCAGCTTGAGGGACAGGGTCTACGAGCAGTACTTC.

This clone was found once. This chain connects TRBV10-3 to TRBJ2-2, with 7 bases matching TRBD1. The germline V gene has CDR1 ENHRY and CDR2 SYGVKD. This CDR3 contains 14 residues. The junction had 2 bases not matched to a gene; V was cut back by 6 bases and J by 1 base. CDR3 residues: CAIRTGLNTGELFF. CDR3 DNA: TGTGCCATCAGGACAGGGCTGAACACCGGGGAGCTGTTTTTT.

The chain links TRBV5-4 to TRBJ2-5, with TRBD2 as a possible D gene (5 bases). Germline CDR1 reads SGHNT; CDR2 reads YYREEE (reference sequence). The V gene lost 1 base and the J gene lost 1 base, with 11 bases spanning the gap. There are 15 residues in the CDR3. CDR3 in amino acids: CASSLPRDFQETQYF. The CDR3 DNA reads TGTGCCAGCAGCTTGCCCCGGGATTTCCAAGAGACCCAGTACTTC.

The gene calls are TRBV10-3 and TRBJ2-7; tentative D call: TRBD1 (7 bases). Per germline, CDR1 ENHRY and CDR2 SYGVKD. The V end was cut by 4 bases, the J end by 5 bases, with 15 bases between. The CDR3 runs 14 residues. CDR3 residues: CAISGWQGGDEQYF. CDR3 bases: TGTGCCATCAGTGGGTGGCAGGGGGGCGACGAGCAGTACTTC.

DNA of the CDR3: TGCGCCAGCAGCCAAAGTAGGGGGACAGGAGTCTCTAACTATGGCTACACCTTC. This encodes CASSQSRGTGVSNYGYTF. The gene calls are TRBV4-3 and TRBJ1-2; 8 nucleotides line up with TRBD1. This CDR3 region has 18 residues. In germline, CDR1 is LGHNA, CDR2 YSLEER. V dropped 2 bases and J dropped 0; count of bases not matched to a gene: 11.

The chain links TRBV7-3 to TRBJ2-1, with a possible D match to TRBD1 (5 bases). There are 13 residues in the CDR3. Looked up from germline, CDR1 is SGHTA and CDR2 is FQGTGA. Trimming removed 4 bases at V and 5 bases at J, with 9 bases between. The CDR3: CASSSSRDNEQFF. The DNA for the CDR3 is TGTGCCAGCAGCTCCTCCAGGGACAATGAGCAGTTCTTC. Using reference TRBV7-3 and TRBJ2-1 for the parts outside the CDR3, the full variable domain is GAGVSQTPSNKVTEKGKYVELRCDPISGHTALYWYRQSLGQGPEFLIYFQGTGAADDSGLPNDRFFAVRPEGSVSTLKIQRTERGDSAVYLCASSSSRDNEQFFGPGTRLTVL.

The chain has TRBV4-3 and TRBJ2-1; the D gene is possibly TRBD2 (6 bases). Trimming removed 0 bases at V and 4 bases at J, with 10 bases between. The CDR3 totals 15 residues. From germline, CDR1 is LGHNA and CDR2 YSLEER. The CDR3 region is CASSQDRREYNEQFF. CDR3 DNA sequence: TGCGCCAGCAGCCAAGATCGGAGGGAGTACAATGAGCAGTTCTTC.

This clone was seen once. The rearrangement uses TRBV27 and TRBJ1-1; the D gene is possibly TRBD1 (6 bases). This CDR3 contains 15 residues. Trimming left V 0 bases short and J 5 bases short, with 13 bases between. The V gene's germline CDR1 is MNHEY and CDR2 SMNVEV (reference sequence). The DNA for the CDR3 is TGTGCCAGCAGTTTATCCCACAGGGTAGGGACTGAAGCTTTCTTT. Amino acids: CASSLSHRVGTEAFF.

This chain connects TRBV4-1 to TRBJ2-1, with 7 bases fitting TRBD2. Germline V CDR1 and CDR2: MGHRA, YSYEKL. This CDR3 region has 15 residues. V was clipped by 7 bases and J by 4 bases; unmatched bases: 10. CDR3 residues: CASTSVLAVYNEQFF. CDR3 nucleotide sequence: TGCGCCAGCACCTCAGTGCTAGCGGTATACAATGAGCAGTTCTTC.

The CDR3 spells CASSPGTRYGYTF. Here the CDR3 DNA reads TGTGCCAGCAGCCCCGGGACACGCTATGGCTACACCTTC. The rearrangement uses TRBV11-2 and TRBJ1-2; perhaps TRBD1 as D (6 bases). Germline V gene lookup returns CDR1 SGHAT and CDR2 FQNNGV. The CDR3 spans 13 residues. V lost 5 bases to trimming and J lost 4 bases, with 11 bases between them.

This clone was counted a single time. V and J are TRBV19 and TRBJ1-1; 8 nucleotides agree with TRBD1. Germline loops: CDR1 LNHDA, CDR2 SQIVND (reference sequence). There are 14 residues in the CDR3. V lost 4 bases and J lost 3; bases outside the gene matches: 4. As DNA, the CDR3 is TGTGCCAGTAGTAGTGACAGGGGATACACTGAAGCTTTCTTT. Encoded protein: CASSSDRGYTEAFF. The full variable domain, with the rest looked up from reference TRBV19 and TRBJ1-1, is DGGITQSPKYLFRKEGQNVTLSCEQNLNHDAMYWYRQDPGQGLRLIYYSQIVNDFQKGDIAEGYSVSREKKESFPLTVTSAQKNPTAFYLCASSSDRGYTEAFFGQGTRLTVV.

The rearrangement links TRBV9 to TRBJ1-2; 7 positions match TRBD1. The CDR3 consists of 14 residues. The germline gives CDR1 SGDLS, CDR2 YYNGEE. Trimming at V came to 0 bases and at J to 5 bases, leaving 4 bases not matched to a gene. The CDR3 DNA reads TGTGCCAGCAGCGTAGCCGCAGGGGGGTATGGCTACACCTTC. This sequence encodes CASSVAAGGYGYTF.

This chain uses TRBV9 with TRBJ2-7; D is possibly TRBD2 (6 bases). Germline-derived CDR1 and CDR2 are SGDLS and YYNGEE. The length of the CDR3 is 14 residues. The V end was cut by 3 bases, the J end by 2 bases, with 12 bases between. CDR3 loop: CASSEAGRTYEQYF. CDR3 coding DNA: TGTGCCAGCAGCGAGGCGGGGCGGACCTACGAGCAGTACTTC. The variable domain in full, with the rest retrieved from reference TRBV9 and TRBJ2-7, is DSGVTQTPKHLITATGQRVTLRCSPRSGDLSVYWYQQSLDQGLQFLIQYYNGEERAKGNILERFSAQQFPDLHSELNLSSLELGDSALYFCASSEAGRTYEQYFGPGTRLTVT.

V gene TRBV10-3 combines with J gene TRBJ2-7; 10 bases fit TRBD1. With 7 bases clipped from V and 6 bases from J, the junction kept 9 bases outside the gene matches. The CDR3 loop spans 14 amino acids. Germline lookup yields CDR1 ENHRY and CDR2 SYGVKD. CDR3 amino acids: CAITPGTGEREQYF. The CDR3 DNA follows: TGTGCCATCACCCCCGGGACAGGGGAGCGCGAGCAGTACTTC.

The chain carries TRBV9 and TRBJ2-4, with TRBD2 matching 8 bases. Germline CDR1 and CDR2: SGDLS and YYNGEE. The CDR3 runs to 13 residues. V trimming: 0 bases; J trimming: 8 bases; junction bases outside the gene matches: 1. The chain's CDR3 is CASSVDGGDIQYF. Here the CDR3 DNA reads TGTGCCAGCAGCGTAGACGGGGGGGACATTCAGTACTTC.

CDR3 amino acids: CSAARVLNTEAFF. The CDR3 bases are TGCAGCGCTGCCAGGGTATTGAACACTGAAGCTTTCTTT. This chain links TRBV29-1 with TRBJ1-1, with D possibly being TRBD1 (5 bases). CDR1 is SQVTM, CDR2 ANQGSEA, per germline. CDR3 size: 13 residues. The ends were cut back, 7 bases at V and 0 bases at J, with 12 bases in the middle.

The V and J genes are TRBV7-2 and TRBJ2-2; TRBD2 matches 9 bases. The CDR3 length is 15 residues. V trimming: 2 bases; J trimming: 9 bases; junction bases outside the gene matches: 7. Per germline, CDR1 SGHTA and CDR2 FQGNSA. The CDR3 DNA sequence: TGTGCCAGCAGCTTAAGGCGGGAGGGGGCCCGGGAGCTGTTTTTT. Its translation is CASSLRREGARELFF.

The chain joins TRBV29-1 to TRBJ2-3; D is possibly TRBD2 (6 bases). V gave up 2 bases and J gave up 5 bases, with 8 bases separating them. Germline assignment: CDR1 SQVTM and CDR2 ANQGSEA. The CDR3 length is 12 residues. CDR3 protein: CSVERGGDTQYF. CDR3 in DNA: TGCAGCGTTGAACGGGGAGGAGATACGCAGTATTTT.

J is TRBJ2-1 and V is TRBV7-9; 11 bases are a match to TRBD2. J gave up 6 bases and V 2 bases, and 3 bases lay outside the gene matches. This CDR3 comprises 15 residues. CDR1 and CDR2 (germline): SEHNR, FQNEAQ (reference sequence). CDR3 nucleotides: TGTGCCAGCAGCTTACGTAGCGGGAGGGCCAATGAGCAGTTCTTC. Translated: CASSLRSGRANEQFF.

The chain combines TRBV10-3 with TRBJ2-2; 8 nucleotides agree with TRBD1. The length of the CDR3 is 16 residues. Trimming cost V 5 bases and J 2 bases; bases outside gene matches: 7. In germline, CDR1 is ENHRY, CDR2 SYGVKD. The CDR3 is CAISSRTGYNTGELFF. CDR3 DNA sequence: TGTGCCATCAGTTCCCGGACAGGGTACAACACCGGGGAGCTGTTTTTT.

This chain joins TRBV4-3 and TRBJ2-5; D is undetermined. The CDR3 covers 13 residues. Trimming shortened V by 1 base and J by 1 base, and 4 bases separated the two germline ends. Germline V CDR1 and CDR2: LGHNA, YSLEER. This CDR3 reads CASSQGSQETQYF. The CDR3, as DNA: TGCGCCAGCAGCCAAGGCAGCCAAGAGACCCAGTACTTC.

The chain has TRBV19 and TRBJ2-7; a possible D gene is TRBD1 (5 bases). V was pared by 6 bases and J by 2 bases, with 11 bases between. The length of the CDR3 is 13 residues. The germline gives CDR1 LNHDA, CDR2 SQIVND (reference sequence). CDR3 bases: TGTGCCAGTAGAGGCAGGGCAGCCTACGAGCAGTACTTC. Residues: CASRGRAAYEQYF.

In its sample, this clone was seen once. The chain links TRBV5-4 to TRBJ2-6; 7 bases agree with TRBD1. With V trimmed by 3 bases and J by 3 bases, 15 bases remained unmatched. Germline lookup yields CDR1 SGHNT and CDR2 YYREEE (reference sequence). The CDR3 length is 19 residues. This chain's CDR3 is CASSSLPRGRMDGANVLTF. The CDR3 DNA is TGTGCCAGCAGCTCACTCCCTAGGGGGCGCATGGATGGGGCCAACGTCCTGACTTTC.

This clone was counted a single time. The gene calls are TRBV4-3 and TRBJ1-1; D might be TRBD1 (5 bases). This CDR3 is 13 amino acids long. The germline V gene encodes CDR1 LGHNA and CDR2 YSLEER. V was pared by 5 bases and J by 10 bases, with 17 bases between. Here the CDR3 reads CASSSAGRNGAFF. Here the CDR3 DNA reads TGCGCCAGCAGCTCAGCAGGGCGCAACGGAGCTTTCTTT.

V is TRBV7-3 and J is TRBJ2-1, with 7 bases lining up with TRBD2. The trim removed 6 bases at V and 9 bases at J, leaving 2 bases unmatched. Germline V gives CDR1 SGHTA, CDR2 FQGTGA. The CDR3 covers 11 residues. CDR3 in DNA: TGTGCCAGCAGTGGGGGGGGTGAGCAGTTCTTC. This encodes CASSGGGEQFF.

The chain employs TRBV5-5 and TRBJ2-7; 10 bases agree with TRBD2. CDR1 and CDR2 from the germline V gene are SGHKS and YYEKEE (reference sequence). The CDR3 loop spans 16 amino acids. The trim removed 3 bases at V and 4 bases at J, leaving 10 bases unmatched. The CDR3 DNA reads TGTGCCAGCAGCTCACGCTCTAGCGGGAGTCAGTACGAGCAGTACTTC. Its translation is CASSSRSSGSQYEQYF.

This clone was seen only once. The chain uses TRBV18 and TRBJ2-1; TRBD2 matches at 9 bases. The V segment lost 3 bases and the J segment 10 bases; nucleotides outside the gene matches: 4. The germline V gene has CDR1 KGHSH and CDR2 LQKENI. CDR3 length equals 13 residues. For the CDR3, the DNA is TGTGCCAGCTCACCGGCGGGGGGGACCGAGCAGTTCTTC. This translates into CASSPAGGTEQFF. Combining the CDR3 with reference TRBV18 and TRBJ2-1 gives the whole variable domain NAGVMQNPRHLVRRRGQEARLRCSPMKGHSHVYWYRQLPEEGLKFMVYLQKENIIDESGMPKERFSAEFPKEGPSILRIQQVVRGDSAAYFCASSPAGGTEQFFGPGTRLTVL.

This sequence joins TRBV28 and TRBJ2-5, with TRBD1 identical over 8 bases. The germline gives CDR1 MDHEN, CDR2 SYDVKM. The CDR3 consists of 15 residues. The V segment lost 5 bases and the J segment 4 bases; nucleotides outside the gene matches: 9. In nucleotides, the CDR3 is TGTGCCAGCAGTCTTACAGGGGGGTTAGGAGAGACCCAGTACTTC. This gives the protein CASSLTGGLGETQYF.

The rearrangement uses TRBV6-1 and TRBJ1-2; D not resolved. CDR3 length: 13 residues. Germline V lookup: CDR1 MNHNS, CDR2 SASEGT. V was trimmed by 4 bases and J by 4 bases, leaving 10 bases between them. The CDR3 bases are TGTGCCAGCAGTGTGGCCATCCTCTATGGCTACACCTTC. Its protein product is CASSVAILYGYTF.